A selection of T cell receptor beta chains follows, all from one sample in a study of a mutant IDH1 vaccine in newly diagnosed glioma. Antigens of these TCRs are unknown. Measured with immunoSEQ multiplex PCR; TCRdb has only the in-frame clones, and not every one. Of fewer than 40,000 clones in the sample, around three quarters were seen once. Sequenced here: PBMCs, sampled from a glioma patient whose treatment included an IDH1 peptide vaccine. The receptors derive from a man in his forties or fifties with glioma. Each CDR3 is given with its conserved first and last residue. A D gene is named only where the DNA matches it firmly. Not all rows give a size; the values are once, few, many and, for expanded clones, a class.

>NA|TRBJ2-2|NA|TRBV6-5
CASKVDRLNTGELFF
TGTGCCAGCAAGGTAGACAGATTGAACACCGGGGAGCTGTTTTTT
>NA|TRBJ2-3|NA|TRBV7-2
CASSPFRARTDTQYF
TGTGCCAGCAGCCCCTTCCGGGCCCGCACAGATACGCAGTATTTT
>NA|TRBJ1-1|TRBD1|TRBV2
CASRERQGAEAFF
TGTGCCAGCAGGGAACGACAGGGGGCCGAAGCTTTCTTT
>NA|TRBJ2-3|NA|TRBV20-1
CSARVWDTQYF
TGCAGTGCTAGAGTTTGGGATACGCAGTATTTT
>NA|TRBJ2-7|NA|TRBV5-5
CASSPRVSSYEQYF
TGTGCCAGCAGCCCAAGGGTAAGCTCCTACGAGCAGTACTTC
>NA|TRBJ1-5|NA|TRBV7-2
CASSFVVGQPQHF
TGTGCCAGCAGCTTTGTGGTGGGTCAGCCCCAGCATTTT
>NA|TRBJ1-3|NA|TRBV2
CASSEAPGSGNTIYF
TGTGCCAGCAGTGAAGCCCCAGGGTCTGGAAACACCATATATTTT
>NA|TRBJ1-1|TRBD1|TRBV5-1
CASSLRQGGMNTEAFF
TGCGCCAGCAGCTTACGACAGGGAGGAATGAACACTGAAGCTTTCTTT
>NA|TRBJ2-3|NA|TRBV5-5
CASSTRTQGLGDTQYF
TGTGCCAGCAGCACGAGAACACAGGGCTTGGGAGATACGCAGTATTTT
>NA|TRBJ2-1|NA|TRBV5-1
CASSPLIEGEQFF
TGCGCCAGCAGCCCCTTGATCGAGGGTGAGCAGTTCTTC
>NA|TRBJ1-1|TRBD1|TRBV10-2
CASRGQGEAEAFF
TGCGCCAGCAGGGGACAGGGGGAAGCTGAAGCTTTCTTT
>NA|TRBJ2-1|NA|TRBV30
CASPRGPSWGDEQFF
TGTGCCTCGCCCCGAGGGCCTTCCTGGGGGGATGAGCAGTTCTTC
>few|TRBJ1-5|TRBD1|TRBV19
CASSITGAGQPQHF
TGTGCCAGTAGTATTACAGGGGCGGGACAGCCCCAGCATTTT
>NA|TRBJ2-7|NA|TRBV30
CAWTREVGYEQYF
TGTGCCTGGACCAGGGAGGTGGGGTACGAGCAGTACTTC
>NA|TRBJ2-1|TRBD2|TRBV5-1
CASSLAGRGGDEQFF
TGCGCCAGCAGCTTGGCCGGGAGGGGTGGGGATGAGCAGTTCTTC
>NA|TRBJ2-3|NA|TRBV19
CASSNNTFSTDTQYF
TGTGCCAGTAGTAACAACACCTTTTCCACAGATACGCAGTATTTT
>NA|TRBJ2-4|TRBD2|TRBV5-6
CASSSWWGGRNIQYF
TGTGCCAGCAGCTCTTGGTGGGGGGGTAGAAACATTCAGTACTTC
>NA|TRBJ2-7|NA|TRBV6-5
CASSYKTGFAYEQYF
TGTGCCAGCAGTTACAAAACAGGGTTCGCCTACGAGCAGTACTTC
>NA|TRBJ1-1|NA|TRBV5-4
CASSPAGGDTEAFF
TGTGCCAGCAGCCCCGCTGGGGGCGACACTGAAGCTTTCTTT
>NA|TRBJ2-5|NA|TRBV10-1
CASSDGGAAQETQYF
TGCGCCAGCAGTGATGGTGGGGCCGCTCAAGAGACCCAGTACTTC
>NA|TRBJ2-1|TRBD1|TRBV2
CASIRDRLDNEQFF
TGTGCCAGCATCCGGGACAGACTCGACAATGAGCAGTTCTTC
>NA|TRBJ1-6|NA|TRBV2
CASTRVVNSPLHF
TGTGCCAGCACCAGGGTAGTAAACTCACCCCTCCACTTT
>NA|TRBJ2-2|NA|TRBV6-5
CASSHFRSGGTGELFF
TGTGCCAGCAGTCACTTCAGGAGCGGTGGCACCGGGGAGCTGTTTTTT
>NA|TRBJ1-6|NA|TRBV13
CASSLGNSPLHF
TGTGCCAGCAGCTTGGGGAATTCACCCCTCCACTTT
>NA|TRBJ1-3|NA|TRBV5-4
CASSLAYTGSSGNTIYF
TGTGCCAGCAGCTTGGCGTACACAGGGAGCTCTGGAAACACCATATATTTT
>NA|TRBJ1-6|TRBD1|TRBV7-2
CASRGGTGVNSPLHF
TGTGCCAGCAGGGGGGGTACAGGGGTCAATTCACCCCTCCACTTT
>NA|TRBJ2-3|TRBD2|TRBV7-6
CASSLLPSGVSTDTQYF
TGTGCCAGCAGCTTACTTCCTAGCGGGGTGAGCACAGATACGCAGTATTTT
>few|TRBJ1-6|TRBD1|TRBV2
CASSGQGVYNSPLHF
TGTGCCAGCAGTGGACAGGGGGTTTATAATTCACCCCTCCACTTT